This record covers a single TCR beta chain. Its antigen remains undetermined. It is unclear where the CDR3 begins or ends on the DNA, so no DNA is shown, and the CDR3 is as TCRdb lists it. The data originate from a study of CD8+CD57+ T cells in acquired aplastic anemia (dated by TCRdb to the late 2010s). Background on the whole study: A mean of about 3 ug of DNA, ranging from roughly 0.18 to 30 ug, was extracted from sorted CD4+ and CD8+ cells. For healthy donor samples, the average read count was about 10.8 million for CD4+ cells and 11.0 million for CD8+ cells. Here is what the overall study found, with its caveats: Although 25 to 30 CD8+ CDR3 sequences were shared by patients and controls, these sequences appeared highly expressed in patients and within the immunodominant clones of patients. Patients and healthy controls showed no significant difference in CD8+ Simpson's diversity (P=0.060).

The germline V gene specifies SGHRS as CDR1 and YFSETQ as CDR2. The CDR3 measures 17 amino acids from cysteine to phenylalanine. Genomic DNA served as template for TCR beta VDJ combination and CDR3 sequence profiling. TCR repertoire sequencing was run on an Illumina HiSeq 2000. Per the original workflow: Repertoire assessment relied on Simpson's diversity index, CDR3 size and DJ length profiles, and TRBV/TRBJ rearrangement plots. The immunodominant clone was defined as the most abundant DNA sequence in deep sequencing data. CDR3 amino acid sequences were screened for sharing across subjects and were compared with published repertoires and the VDJdb database. TCRdb trimmed public reads at Q25 via fastp, called clones via MiXCR and kept in-frame beta chains. Rows with one shared CDR3 protein collapse into an entry with the most common genes and DNA. None of the V and J calls come from the authors' own analysis; TCRdb made them. This sample gives 400,000 to 450,000 distinct CDR3 sequences in total; just under 70% of them show up just once. The ten most abundant clones make up under 5% of the sample.

The study deep-sequenced TCR repertoires of sorted CD4+ and CD8+ blood T cells from severe aplastic anemia patients and healthy subjects. Ficoll-Paque density gradient centrifugation was used to isolate peripheral blood mononuclear cells. CD4+ and CD8+ T cells were sorted by FACS or magnetic beads before DNA extraction. The sample taken for sequencing was sorted CD4+, CD8+, or CD8+CD57+ T cells (not recorded which) from PBMCs. The receptor was isolated from a human donor in good health, serving as a control. The rearrangement joined TRBV5-1 to TRBJ2-7; the table's D call TRBD1 went unverified against the DNA. CDR3 reads: CASSLVGGGTNTGELYF.